This is a list of T cell receptor beta chains from one sample in a study of blood T cell repertoires in COVID-19. Assay used: immunoSEQ multiplex PCR; TCRdb lists only in-frame clones, some missing. The data contain about 26,000 clones, roughly 89% of them seen just once; the ten biggest clones take up approximately 1.7%. Specimen: peripheral blood. These receptors originate from a woman aged 60 to 75 with active COVID-19. CDR3s include the opening cysteine and the closing phenylalanine or tryptophan. Each record gives: D gene, V gene, clone size, J gene, CDR3 DNA, CDR3 protein. A D gene is named only where the DNA matches it firmly. Size tells how often a clone was seen (once, few, many) or the class of an expanded clone, and some rows leave it out.

>TRBD1|TRBV7-8|few|TRBJ2-7
TGTGCCAGCAGCAACCGGGACAGGGCCCGCTACGAGCAGTACTTC
CASSNRDRARYEQYF
>-|TRBV10-3|once|TRBJ2-7
TGTGCCATCAGTGAGTCGAATAGGGGTAACGAGCAGTACTTC
CAISESNRGNEQYF
>-|TRBV10-3|-|TRBJ2-1
TGTGCCATCAGTGGGCGGTGGCGGGAAGGCAATGAGCAGTTCTTC
CAISGRWREGNEQFF
>-|TRBV29-1|-|TRBJ2-5
TGCAGCGTTGAATACGGCCAAGAGACCCAGTACTTC
CSVEYGQETQYF
>-|TRBV10-2|-|TRBJ1-2
TGCGCCAGCAGAACCGACAGCTATGGCTACACCTTC
CASRTDSYGYTF
>-|TRBV7-9|few|TRBJ2-5
TGTGCCAGCAGCTTAGTTGATAGGGGACTCCAAGAGACCCAGTACTTC
CASSLVDRGLQETQYF
>-|TRBV2|-|TRBJ1-1
TGTGCCAGCAGTGAGCGGGGGGCGACCACTGAAGCTTTCTTT
CASSERGATTEAFF
>-|TRBV7-6|-|TRBJ2-1
TGTGCCAGCAGCTTAGTATGGACAGCCGGTAATGAGCAGTTCTTC
CASSLVWTAGNEQFF
>TRBD2|TRBV3-1/TRBV3-2|-|TRBJ2-7
TGTGCCAGCAGCCATCTTTCTAGCGGGAGGAACTACGAGCAGTACTTC
CASSHLSSGRNYEQYF
>TRBD1|TRBV5-1|-|TRBJ1-1
TGCGCCAGCAGGCCAGGGGGTGACACTGAAGCTTTCTTT
CASRPGGDTEAFF
>TRBD1|TRBV5-4|once|TRBJ2-3
TGTGCCAGCAGCCCCAGACAGGGGTTGAGCACAGATACGCAGTATTTT
CASSPRQGLSTDTQYF
>-|TRBV16|-|TRBJ2-1
TGTGCCAGCAGCCAAGGAGCATACAATGAGCAGTTCTTC
CASSQGAYNEQFF
>TRBD1|TRBV4-3|-|TRBJ2-3
TGCGCCAGCAGCCAAGAACTAATCAGGGGGCCTGGGGGCACAGATACGCAGTATTTT
CASSQELIRGPGGTDTQYF
>-|TRBV7-9|-|TRBJ2-2
TGTGCCAGCAGCTTGACCTGGGGCGGGAACACCGGGGAGCTGTTTTTT
CASSLTWGGNTGELFF
>-|TRBV12-3/TRBV12-4|once|TRBJ2-7
TGTGCCAGCAGTTATTCCGGGACATCCGCCTTC
CASSYSGTSAF
>TRBD2|TRBV20-1|-|TRBJ2-3
TGCAGTGCTAGTTGGGGACTAGCGGGAGGCGGGTCAGATACGCAGTATTTT
CSASWGLAGGGSDTQYF
>TRBD1|TRBV29-1|-|TRBJ2-5
TGCAGCGTTACGACAGGGGGTCGACAAGAGACCCAGTACTTC
CSVTTGGRQETQYF
>-|TRBV30|-|TRBJ1-5
TGTGCCTTAGGGGAGGGGGGCAATCAGCCCCAGCATTTT
CALGEGGNQPQHF
>-|TRBV7-9|few|TRBJ1-2
TGTGCCAGCAGCCCGAGACAGGCACCTGAAGATTATGGCTACACCTTC
CASSPRQAPEDYGYTF
>TRBD2|TRBV9|-|TRBJ2-3
TGTGCCAGCAGCGTAGGGCTAGCGGGAGGCACTAGCACAGATACGCAGTATTTT
CASSVGLAGGTSTDTQYF
>-|TRBV12-3/TRBV12-4|-|TRBJ2-7
TGTGCCACCGCAAGGGGCAACGAGCAGTACTTC
CATARGNEQYF
>-|TRBV30|-|TRBJ1-5
TGTGCCTGGACCCAACGCGTGGATCAGCCCCAGCATTTT
CAWTQRVDQPQHF
>TRBD2|TRBV5-1|-|TRBJ2-7
TGCGCCAGCTCCCCCCTTAGCGGGAGCCACGAGCAGTACTTC
CASSPLSGSHEQYF
>-|TRBV7-2|-|TRBJ2-3
TGTGCCAGCAGGCGGGGCACAGATACGCAGTATTTT
CASRRGTDTQYF
>TRBD1|TRBV30|-|TRBJ1-1
TGTGCCAGGGGGACAGGGACGTCACCTGAAGCTTTCTTT
CARGTGTSPEAFF
>-|TRBV19|few|TRBJ1-2
TGTGCCAGTAGTATAGATCCGCGCCTACGGGTTGGCTACACCTTC
CASSIDPRLRVGYTF
>TRBD2|TRBV3-1/TRBV3-2|-|TRBJ2-3
TGTGCCAGCAGCCAAGGGCGACTAGCGGGAGCCGCGGGAGATACGCAGTATTTT
CASSQGRLAGAAGDTQYF
>-|TRBV6-2/TRBV6-3|-|TRBJ2-6
TGTGCCAGCAGTTTCTCCGCGCCCTCTGGGGCCAACGTCCTGACTTTC
CASSFSAPSGANVLTF
>-|TRBV7-9|-|TRBJ2-1
TGTGCCAGCAGCATACTCTCGGGTCAGGAGCAGTTCTTC
CASSILSGQEQFF
>TRBD2|TRBV6-2/TRBV6-3|-|TRBJ2-7
TGTGCCAGCAGTCGGGGGGGTTCCTACGAGCAGTACTTC
CASSRGGSYEQYF
>-|TRBV14|-|TRBJ2-5
TGTGCCAGCAGCCAAGGGTTGGCCGGGACTGAGACCCAGTACTTC
CASSQGLAGTETQYF
>-|TRBV6-2/TRBV6-3|-|TRBJ1-1
TGTGCCAGCAGTTACGCCTCGGTCACTGAAGCTTTCTTT
CASSYASVTEAFF
>TRBD1|TRBV10-3|-|TRBJ1-6
TGTGCCATCAGTGGACGACAGGGAAATTCACCCCTCCACTTT
CAISGRQGNSPLHF
>TRBD2|TRBV12-5|once|TRBJ2-1
TGTGCTAGTGGTTTGGCGGGGACTAGCGGTGTCAATGAGCAGTTCTTC
CASGLAGTSGVNEQFF
>-|TRBV6-5|-|TRBJ2-3
TGTGCCAGCAGTTACTCGGGGAGAGATACGCAGTATTTT
CASSYSGRDTQYF
>TRBD2|TRBV4-2|-|TRBJ2-5
TGTGCCAGCAGCCAAGACGGACTAGCGGGAGTGGAGACCCAGTACTTC
CASSQDGLAGVETQYF
>-|TRBV7-9|-|TRBJ2-3
TGTGCCAGCAGAGGGCCGCGGAATAGGGGGGGCCCAGCGGATACGCAGTATTTT
CASRGPRNRGGPADTQYF